Listed below are T cell receptor beta chains from one sample, sequenced in a study of T cell changes during pregnancy in multiple sclerosis. Here immunoSEQ multiplex PCR was the method, and the copy in TCRdb shows in-frame clones only, minus some. The sample consists of more than 80,000 clones, about 90% of them appearing once. The sample here was peripheral blood, taken before pregnancy. The origin of the receptors is a female donor with multiple sclerosis, enrolled in a pregnancy study. Both conserved end residues are part of each CDR3. The order of the fields is J gene, V gene, clone size, D gene, CDR3 DNA, CDR3 protein. D genes are given only for firm matches. A clone size is listed for some rows: how often the clone was seen (once, few, many), or a class if it is expanded.

J: TRBJ1-2
V: TRBV19
size: NA
D: NA
DNA: TGTGCCAGTAGTCGGGACTGGAACTATGGCTACACCTTC
CDR3: CASSRDWNYGYTF

J: TRBJ2-6
V: TRBV30
size: NA
D: TRBD1
DNA: TGTGCCTGGAGTGGGAGACAGGGCTTTCTCTCTGGGGCCAACGTCCTGACTTTC
CDR3: CAWSGRQGFLSGANVLTF

J: TRBJ2-1
V: TRBV5-1
size: NA
D: TRBD2
DNA: TGCGCCAGCAGCTTGGTCCTAGCGGGGTATAGGGATGAGCAGTTCTTC
CDR3: CASSLVLAGYRDEQFF

J: TRBJ2-5
V: TRBV6-1
size: once
D: TRBD1
DNA: TGTGCCAGCAGTGAAAGGACAGGGGTAGGCCAAGAGACCCAGTACTTC
CDR3: CASSERTGVGQETQYF

J: TRBJ2-7
V: TRBV28
size: NA
D: NA
DNA: TGTGCCAGCAGTTTATGGGTCGGGGTAGCGGCCTCGGGGGAGCAGTACTTC
CDR3: CASSLWVGVAASGEQYF

J: TRBJ1-6
V: TRBV7-2
size: few
D: NA
DNA: TGTGCCAGCAGCTTAGGGACAGTATTGTCACCCCTCCACTTT
CDR3: CASSLGTVLSPLHF

J: TRBJ1-5
V: TRBV28
size: NA
D: NA
DNA: TGTGCCAGCAGTCCCGGGGGGGTTCAGCCCCAGCATTTT
CDR3: CASSPGGVQPQHF

J: TRBJ2-7
V: TRBV6-1
size: NA
D: TRBD1
DNA: TGTGCCAGCGAGGGACAGGGGTACGAGCAGTACTTC
CDR3: CASEGQGYEQYF

J: TRBJ1-6
V: TRBV30
size: NA
D: NA
DNA: TGTGCCTGGAGTGGACAGAGCTCCTATAATTCACCCCTCCACTTT
CDR3: CAWSGQSSYNSPLHF

J: TRBJ2-1
V: TRBV27
size: once
D: TRBD1
DNA: TGTGCCAGCAGTCCAAGAGGGACAGGGTTTAGGCATGAGCAGTTCTTC
CDR3: CASSPRGTGFRHEQFF

J: TRBJ1-1
V: TRBV7-2
size: NA
D: NA
DNA: TGTGCCAGCAGCTCCTCTCCCCCGACCCGAGACTTTTTGACTGAAGCTTTCTTT
CDR3: CASSSSPPTRDFLTEAFF

J: TRBJ1-5
V: TRBV6-1
size: NA
D: TRBD1
DNA: TGTGCCAGCTCTGACAGGGTGGAACCCCAGCATTTT
CDR3: CASSDRVEPQHF

J: TRBJ2-1
V: TRBV14
size: few
D: TRBD1
DNA: TGTGCCAGCAGCCGAGAGACAGGGGACCAGTACAATGAGCAGTTCTTC
CDR3: CASSRETGDQYNEQFF

J: TRBJ2-6
V: TRBV18
size: once
D: NA
DNA: TGTGCCAGCTCTTCAACGGGGTCCGGGGCCAACGTCCTGACTTTC
CDR3: CASSSTGSGANVLTF

J: TRBJ2-7
V: TRBV7-6
size: NA
D: NA
DNA: TGTGCCAGCAGCAAACAGGGATCCTACGAGCAGTACTTC
CDR3: CASSKQGSYEQYF

J: TRBJ2-7
V: TRBV9
size: NA
D: NA
DNA: TGTGCCAGCAGCCCCGAAGTTTCAGGCAGCTCCTACGAGCAGTACTTC
CDR3: CASSPEVSGSSYEQYF

J: TRBJ1-5
V: TRBV7-8
size: NA
D: TRBD1
DNA: TGTGCCAGCAGCCCGACAGGGGCAAATCAGCCCCAGCATTTT
CDR3: CASSPTGANQPQHF

J: TRBJ2-6
V: TRBV4-3
size: once
D: TRBD1
DNA: TGCGCCAGCAGCCTCGGACAGGTGAGCTCTGGGGCCAACGTCCTGACTTTC
CDR3: CASSLGQVSSGANVLTF

J: TRBJ1-5
V: TRBV7-2
size: NA
D: NA
DNA: TGTGCCAGCAGCTTTCTCAATCAGCCCCAGCATTTT
CDR3: CASSFLNQPQHF

J: TRBJ2-7
V: TRBV10-3
size: NA
D: NA
DNA: TGTGCCATCAGTGAGCAAAGCAACTACGAGCAGTACTTC
CDR3: CAISEQSNYEQYF

J: TRBJ2-3
V: TRBV2
size: NA
D: TRBD2
DNA: TGTGCCAGCATGATCCTCGGGAGGGGGACAGATACGCAGTATTTT
CDR3: CASMILGRGTDTQYF

J: TRBJ2-5
V: TRBV6-5
size: NA
D: NA
DNA: TGTGCCAGCAGAATACCTAATAGAGAGACCCAGTACTTC
CDR3: CASRIPNRETQYF

J: TRBJ1-5
V: TRBV7-8
size: NA
D: NA
DNA: TGTGCCAGCAGCTCGAGGGGACGGGGGGGCAATCAGCCCCAGCATTTT
CDR3: CASSSRGRGGNQPQHF

J: TRBJ1-1
V: TRBV11-2
size: NA
D: NA
DNA: TGTGCCAGCAGCCCCGATACAAGACAGCGAGAAGCTTTCTTT
CDR3: CASSPDTRQREAFF

J: TRBJ2-1
V: TRBV7-2
size: NA
D: TRBD1
DNA: TGTGCCAGCAGCCGCGCCCGGACAGGGAGAAATTCCACCTACAATGAGCAGTTCTTC
CDR3: CASSRARTGRNSTYNEQFF

J: TRBJ1-2
V: TRBV4-1
size: NA
D: NA
DNA: TGCGCCAGCAGCCAAGATCGGGAGACAGAAGAGGTTAACTATGGCTACACCTTC
CDR3: CASSQDRETEEVNYGYTF

J: TRBJ1-4
V: TRBV29-1
size: NA
D: NA
DNA: TGCAGCGTTACAGGTTATGAAGGTGAAAAACTGTTTTTT
CDR3: CSVTGYEGEKLFF

J: TRBJ2-7
V: TRBV2
size: NA
D: TRBD1
DNA: TGTGCCAGCAGTGAAGTAGGGACAGTGAAATACGAGCAGTACTTC
CDR3: CASSEVGTVKYEQYF

J: TRBJ2-7
V: TRBV28
size: NA
D: NA
DNA: TGTGCCAGCAGTTTAAACAGCTACGAGCAGTACTTC
CDR3: CASSLNSYEQYF

J: TRBJ2-5
V: TRBV9
size: once
D: TRBD2
DNA: TGTGCCAGCAGCGTTGGCAGGACTAGCTTATCTGTGGAGACCCAGTACTTC
CDR3: CASSVGRTSLSVETQYF

J: TRBJ2-7
V: TRBV11-3
size: many
D: TRBD1
DNA: TGTGCCAGCAGCTTGGACACGGACAGGGGGCGCGACGAGCAGTACTTC
CDR3: CASSLDTDRGRDEQYF

J: TRBJ2-7
V: TRBV5-1
size: NA
D: TRBD2
DNA: TGCGCCAGCAGCTTGGTAGCGGGGGGAGCCTACGAGCAGTACTTC
CDR3: CASSLVAGGAYEQYF

J: TRBJ1-1
V: TRBV6-6
size: NA
D: NA
DNA: TGTGCCAGCAGTAAGATGACAGGCACTGAAGCTTTCTTT
CDR3: CASSKMTGTEAFF

J: TRBJ2-5
V: TRBV27
size: NA
D: TRBD2
DNA: TGTGCCAGCTCGACTGGACTAGCGGGAGGGATCCAAGAGACCCAGTACTTC
CDR3: CASSTGLAGGIQETQYF

J: TRBJ2-2
V: TRBV7-2
size: NA
D: TRBD1
DNA: TGTGCCAGCAGCCAAGTACAGGGGGACACCGGGGAGCTGTTTTTT
CDR3: CASSQVQGDTGELFF

J: TRBJ1-1
V: TRBV2
size: NA
D: NA
DNA: TGTGCCAGCAGCGAAACTAGGGTGAACACTGAAGCTTTCTTT
CDR3: CASSETRVNTEAFF

J: TRBJ1-2
V: TRBV19
size: once
D: TRBD1
DNA: TGTGCCAGTAGTCCTACAGGGGACTATGGCTACACCTTC
CDR3: CASSPTGDYGYTF

J: TRBJ1-1
V: TRBV19
size: few
D: NA
DNA: TGTGCCAGTGAGGGGGTGAACACTGAAGCTTTCTTT
CDR3: CASEGVNTEAFF

J: TRBJ1-1
V: TRBV5-5
size: NA
D: NA
DNA: TGTGCCAGCAGGAGACAGTGGGATTCCCACGAAGCTTTCTTT
CDR3: CASRRQWDSHEAFF

J: TRBJ2-3
V: TRBV27
size: NA
D: TRBD2
DNA: TGTGCCAGCAGTTCGACTAGCGGGAGGACAGATACGCAGTATTTT
CDR3: CASSSTSGRTDTQYF

J: TRBJ2-3
V: TRBV29-1
size: NA
D: NA
DNA: TGCAGCGTCCGGGACTGGGACACAGATACGCAGTATTTT
CDR3: CSVRDWDTDTQYF

J: TRBJ1-1
V: TRBV5-6
size: once
D: NA
DNA: TGTGCCAGCAGCTTGAGCCAGGGAAACACTGAAGCTTTCTTT
CDR3: CASSLSQGNTEAFF

J: TRBJ2-2
V: TRBV9
size: NA
D: NA
DNA: TGTGCCAGCAGCGTGGGGCAGACTTACACCGGGGAGCTGTTTTTT
CDR3: CASSVGQTYTGELFF

J: TRBJ2-4
V: TRBV28
size: NA
D: NA
DNA: TGTGCCAGCAGTTATGGTTCGGACATTCAGTACTTC
CDR3: CASSYGSDIQYF

J: TRBJ2-7
V: TRBV19
size: NA
D: NA
DNA: TGTGCCAGTAGTATCGACTATACCGGACCCTACGAGCAGTACTTC
CDR3: CASSIDYTGPYEQYF

J: TRBJ1-1
V: TRBV9
size: NA
D: TRBD1
DNA: TGTGCCAGCAGCTTCGACAGGGCGAACACTGAAGCTTTCTTT
CDR3: CASSFDRANTEAFF

J: TRBJ1-1
V: TRBV30
size: NA
D: NA
DNA: TGTGCCTGGACTCCGGGGAATCCTGAAGCTTTCTTT
CDR3: CAWTPGNPEAFF

J: TRBJ1-1
V: TRBV7-9
size: once
D: NA
DNA: TGTGCCAGCAGTTCAGGGACTCCTGAAGCTTTCTTT
CDR3: CASSSGTPEAFF

J: TRBJ2-1
V: TRBV5-4
size: NA
D: TRBD2
DNA: TGTGCCAGCAGCTTCCCTAGCGGGGGGAATGAGCAGTTCTTC
CDR3: CASSFPSGGNEQFF

J: TRBJ1-6
V: TRBV5-1
size: NA
D: NA
DNA: TGCGCCAGCAGCCGGGAGGTGGGCAATTCAGCACCCCTCCACTTT
CDR3: CASSREVGNSAPLHF

J: TRBJ2-1
V: TRBV7-9
size: NA
D: TRBD2
DNA: TGTGCCAGCAGCTTCTCACTAGCGGGAGAGTACAATGAGCAGTTCTTC
CDR3: CASSFSLAGEYNEQFF

J: TRBJ2-5
V: TRBV5-1
size: NA
D: NA
DNA: TGCGCCAGCAGCATAGGACAGGTTGGGGGGGAGACCCAGTACTTC
CDR3: CASSIGQVGGETQYF

J: TRBJ1-2
V: TRBV19
size: NA
D: TRBD1
DNA: TGTGCCAGTACTCGGGACAGGGCCTATGGCTACACCTTC
CDR3: CASTRDRAYGYTF

J: TRBJ1-1
V: TRBV28
size: NA
D: NA
DNA: TGTGCCAGCAGTTTGAGCAGGGGAGAAACTGAAGCTTTCTTT
CDR3: CASSLSRGETEAFF

J: TRBJ1-5
V: TRBV27
size: NA
D: NA
DNA: TGTGCCAGCAGTCTTCGACAGAGCAATCAGCCCCAGCATTTT
CDR3: CASSLRQSNQPQHF